The TCR beta chain under discussion was sequenced for a study of OX40 agonist ivuxolimab in advanced cancers. Study-wide background: Among those enrolled, mean age was about 60 years (range about 23 to 90) and roughly 84% were male. Study findings and constraints: Dose levels from 0.1 to 3.0 mg/kg saw CD4+ and CD8+ blood T cells expand clonally by week 6.

Here immunoSEQ multiplex PCR was the method, and the copy in TCRdb shows in-frame clones only, minus some. The sample has about 52,000 clones; around 94% are singletons. A note on this clone: Antigen specificity is unknown. The same CDR3 is also encoded by other DNA sequences in this sample.

Germline-derived CDR1 and CDR2 are SGDLS and YYNGEE. Trimming cost V 3 bases and J 2 bases; bases outside gene matches: 3. The CDR3 contains 15 residues. The TCR was taken from an adult with an advanced solid tumor such as melanoma, head and neck, liver or kidney cancer. Specimen: CD4+ or CD8+ T cells sorted from blood, collected in a trial of the OX40 agonist ivuxolimab. The V call is TRBV9, the J call TRBJ2-1; 9 nucleotides line up with TRBD2. CDR3 sequence (DNA): TGTGCCAGCAGCGAAAGCGGGGGGACCTACAATGAGCAGTTCTTC. It translates to CASSESGGTYNEQFF.